Listed below are T cell receptor beta chains from one sample, sequenced in a study of metastatic and nonmetastatic thyroid tumors. From the PCR reads, TCRdb re-called clones with MiXCR. The table includes some 17,000 clones, around 23% detected once. The sequencing sample was made of adjacent normal tissue. These receptor sequences come from a female donor with papillary thyroid cancer or a benign thyroid nodule (not recorded which). Some clones in this sample may be carry-over from other donors' samples. Each CDR3 is given with its conserved first and last residue. The D gene is left open where the match is weak. Clone sizes are given selectively: once, few, many, or a class where the clone is expanded.

j_gene,d_gene,abundance,v_gene,CDR3aa,CDR3nt
TRBJ2-7,TRBD1,many,TRBV6-1,CASIGTGFEQYF,TGTGCCAGCATAGGGACAGGGTTCGAGCAGTACTTC
TRBJ2-2,.,.,TRBV7-2,CASSLVGGVTGELFF,TGTGCCAGCAGCTTAGTTGGGGGAGTTACCGGGGAGCTGTTTTTT
TRBJ1-3,.,once,TRBV20-1,CSARALLTGGNTIYF,TGCAGTGCTAGAGCTCTACTGACAGGTGGAAACACCATATATTTT
TRBJ2-7,.,many,TRBV28,CASQGTPWGYEQYF,TGTGCCAGTCAGGGGACACCTTGGGGGTACGAGCAGTACTTC
TRBJ2-7,.,.,TRBV7-8,CASSLGQGNHEQYF,TGTGCCAGCAGCTTAGGTCAGGGGAACCACGAGCAGTACTTC
TRBJ2-1,.,.,TRBV7-3,CASSLTGWNEQFF,TGTGCCAGCAGCTTAACTGGGTGGAATGAGCAGTTCTTC
TRBJ2-3,TRBD2,few,TRBV20-1,CSAQGGRTSGSEDTQYF,TGCAGTGCTCAGGGGGGCAGGACTAGCGGGAGTGAAGATACGCAGTATTTT
TRBJ1-1,.,.,TRBV7-2,CASSLDPNPDAFF,TGTGCCAGCAGCTTAGATCCAAATCCGGACGCTTTCTTT
TRBJ1-1,.,.,TRBV20-1,CSATRQNMNTEAFF,TGCAGTGCTACTCGCCAGAATATGAACACTGAAGCTTTCTTT
TRBJ1-1,.,few,TRBV7-6,CANSPPPGRDHTEAFF,TGTGCCAACAGCCCCCCCCCTGGCAGGGACCACACTGAAGCTTTCTTT
TRBJ1-2,TRBD1,few,TRBV6-1,CASSQTGGLNGYTF,TGTGCCAGCAGTCAGACAGGGGGGCTTAATGGCTACACCTTC
TRBJ1-5,.,.,TRBV2,CASSPGRGGNQPQHF,TGTGCCAGCAGTCCAGGACGAGGGGGCAATCAGCCCCAGCATTTT
TRBJ2-7,.,few,TRBV20-1,CSVTPTAYEQYF,TGCAGTGTCACGCCCACAGCCTACGAGCAGTACTTC
TRBJ2-3,.,few,TRBV9,CASSPRRGGPTDTQYF,TGTGCCAGCAGCCCCAGGAGGGGGGGCCCCACAGATACGCAGTATTTT
TRBJ2-7,.,few,TRBV12-3/TRBV12-4,CASSTLGVGNEQYF,TGTGCCAGCAGTACCCTAGGAGTTGGGAACGAGCAGTACTTC
TRBJ1-3,.,few,TRBV5-1,CASSLTSLSGNTIYF,TGCGCCAGCAGCTTGACGTCCCTCTCTGGAAACACCATATATTTT
TRBJ2-7,.,.,TRBV14,CASSQFKVSYEQYF,TGTGCCAGCAGCCAATTCAAGGTCTCCTACGAGCAGTACTTC
TRBJ2-7,TRBD1,few,TRBV6-2/TRBV6-3,CASSYSGTGGEQYF,TGTGCCAGCAGTTACTCGGGGACAGGGGGCGAGCAGTACTTC
TRBJ1-4,.,.,TRBV7-6,CASSFGNEKLFF,TGTGCCAGCAGCTTTGGGAATGAAAAACTGTTTTTT
TRBJ2-7,TRBD1,many,TRBV6-1,CASRQAGQGFGLYEQYF,TGTGCCAGCAGGCAAGCCGGACAGGGGTTTGGATTATACGAGCAGTACTTC
TRBJ2-3,.,.,TRBV5-4,CASSFDTDTQYF,TGTGCCAGCAGCTTTGACACAGATACGCAGTATTTT
TRBJ2-7,TRBD1,.,TRBV7-2,CASSFGQGPYEQYF,TGTGCCAGCAGCTTCGGACAGGGGCCCTACGAGCAGTACTTC
TRBJ2-1,.,.,TRBV11-2,CASSLDSPGPPYNEQFF,TGTGCCAGCAGCCTAGACTCCCCAGGGCCCCCCTACAATGAGCAGTTCTTC
TRBJ1-5,.,.,TRBV12-3/TRBV12-4,CASSRDSSDQPQHF,TGTGCCAGCAGCCGAGACAGTTCCGATCAGCCCCAGCACTTT
TRBJ2-5,TRBD2,many,TRBV27,CASSFPTSGGREETQYF,TGTGCCAGCAGTTTCCCGACTAGCGGGGGAAGGGAAGAGACCCAGTACTTC
TRBJ2-7,.,.,TRBV6-2/TRBV6-3,CASSPGFLYEQYF,TGTGCCAGCAGCCCGGGGTTTCTCTACGAGCAGTACTTC
TRBJ2-7,.,medium-sized,TRBV2,CASSEGVHYTPGEQYF,TGTGCCAGCAGTGAAGGGGTCCACTACACTCCGGGCGAGCAGTACTTC
TRBJ1-1,TRBD1,once,TRBV18,CASSPPGQGTNTEAFF,TGTGCCAGCTCACCACCGGGACAGGGGACGAACACTGAAGCTTTCTTT
TRBJ1-5,.,.,TRBV15,CATSRDGGFMGQPQHF,TGTGCCACCAGCAGAGATGGGGGCTTCATGGGGCAGCCCCAGCATTTT
TRBJ1-2,.,.,TRBV4-1,CASSQVGGAKGYTF,TGCGCCAGCAGCCAGGTGGGGGGCGCGAAAGGCTACACCTTC
TRBJ2-3,.,many,TRBV4-3,CASSQDPLSRGDTQYF,TGCGCCAGCAGCCAAGATCCCCTCAGTAGGGGTGATACGCAGTATTTT
TRBJ1-3,.,many,TRBV4-3,CASSQDKGTGNTIYF,TGCGCCAGCAGCCAAGATAAGGGGACCGGAAACACCATATATTTT
TRBJ2-1,TRBD1,.,TRBV28,CASSLGQGAWNEQFF,TGTGCCAGCAGTCTGGGACAGGGGGCTTGGAATGAGCAGTTCTTC
TRBJ1-1,TRBD1,few,TRBV11-1,CASSAYRGFNTEAFF,TGTGCCAGCAGCGCTTACAGGGGGTTTAACACTGAAGCTTTCTTT
TRBJ2-7,.,few,TRBV15,CATSRDRMSSYEQYF,TGTGCCACCAGCAGAGATCGGATGAGCTCCTACGAGCAGTACTTC
TRBJ2-2,TRBD2,.,TRBV4-2,CAISQVGTSGTGELFF,TGTGCCATCAGCCAAGTTGGGACTAGCGGAACCGGGGAGCTGTTTTTT
TRBJ2-7,TRBD1,few,TRBV6-2/TRBV6-3,CASSYPQGAAYEQYF,TGTGCCAGCAGTTACCCCCAGGGGGCAGCTTACGAGCAGTACTTC
TRBJ2-1,TRBD2,few,TRBV11-1,CASSPTGTSGRIEQFF,TGTGCCAGCAGCCCGACCGGGACTAGCGGGAGGATTGAGCAGTTCTTC
TRBJ2-7,TRBD2,.,TRBV20-1,CSVRGDYYEQYF,TGCAGTGTCCGGGGGGATTACTACGAGCAGTACTTC
TRBJ1-2,.,.,TRBV20-1,CSASPPARLGYTF,TGCAGTGCTAGTCCCCCAGCCAGGTTGGGCTACACCTTC
TRBJ1-2,.,few,TRBV6-5,CASSYWGPGGYTF,TGTGCCAGCAGTTACTGGGGGCCGGGCGGCTACACCTTC
TRBJ1-2,.,few,TRBV28,CASSHNYGYTF,TGTGCCAGCAGCCATAACTATGGCTACACCTTC
TRBJ2-5,.,.,TRBV7-9,CASSLAGPVLLQETQYF,TGTGCCAGCAGCTTAGCTGGGCCTGTTCTATTACAAGAGACCCAGTACTTC
TRBJ2-7,TRBD2,few,TRBV11-2,CASRPGLAGYEQYF,TGTGCCAGCAGACCGGGACTAGCGGGGTACGAGCAGTACTTC
TRBJ2-7,TRBD2,.,TRBV10-3,CAISDLAGVFYEQYF,TGTGCCATCAGTGATCTGGCGGGAGTATTCTACGAGCAGTACTTC
TRBJ1-2,TRBD1,.,TRBV27,CASSSARGGGLSGYTF,TGTGCCAGCAGCTCCGCTCGGGGAGGGGGCCTTTCTGGCTACACCTTC
TRBJ2-4,TRBD1,medium-sized,TRBV28,CASRGGPAKNIQYF,TGTGCCAGCCGAGGGGGCCCAGCCAAAAACATTCAGTACTTC
TRBJ1-1,TRBD1,.,TRBV20-1,CSATRQGGRKTEAFF,TGCAGTGCTACTAGACAGGGAGGAAGAAAGACTGAAGCTTTCTTT
TRBJ2-7,.,few,TRBV12-3/TRBV12-4,CASSLADGEQYF,TGTGCCAGCAGTCTGGCCGACGGCGAGCAGTACTTC
TRBJ2-7,TRBD2,few,TRBV3-1,CASSQLAGGYEQYF,TGTGCCAGCAGCCAACTAGCGGGAGGCTACGAGCAGTACTTC
TRBJ2-2,TRBD1,few,TRBV12-3/TRBV12-4,CASSIQGMGVGELFF,TGTGCCAGCAGTATACAGGGGATGGGAGTCGGGGAGCTGTTTTTT
TRBJ2-5,.,medium-sized,TRBV11-2,CASSLDAETQYF,TGTGCCAGCAGCTTGGATGCAGAGACCCAGTACTTC
TRBJ2-6,.,few,TRBV12-3/TRBV12-4,CASSPMGANVLTF,TGTGCCAGCAGTCCGATGGGCGCCAACGTCCTGACTTTC
TRBJ2-5,TRBD1,medium-sized,TRBV24-1,CATSDSKGQGGTQYF,TGTGCCACCAGTGATAGTAAGGGACAGGGAGGGACCCAGTACTTC